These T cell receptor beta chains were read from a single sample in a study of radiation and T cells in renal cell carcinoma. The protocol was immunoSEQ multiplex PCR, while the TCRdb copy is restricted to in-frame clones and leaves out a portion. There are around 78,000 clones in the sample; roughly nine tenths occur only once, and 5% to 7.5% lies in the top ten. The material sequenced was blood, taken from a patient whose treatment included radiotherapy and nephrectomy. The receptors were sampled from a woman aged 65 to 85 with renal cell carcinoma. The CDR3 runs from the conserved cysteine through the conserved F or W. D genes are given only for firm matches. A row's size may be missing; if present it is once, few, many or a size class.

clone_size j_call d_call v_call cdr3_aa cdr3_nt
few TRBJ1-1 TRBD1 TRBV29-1 CSVERDRSVNTEAFF TGCAGCGTTGAACGGGACAGGTCGGTAAACACTGAAGCTTTCTTT
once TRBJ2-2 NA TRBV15 CATSRDLTGELFF TGTGCCACCAGCAGGGATTTGACTGGGGAGCTGTTTTTT
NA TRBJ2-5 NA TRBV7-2 CASGRQASYQETQYF TGTGCCAGTGGAAGACAGGCTTCTTACCAAGAGACCCAGTACTTC
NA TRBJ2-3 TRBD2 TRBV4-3 CASSQELAGSTDTQYF TGCGCCAGCAGCCAAGAACTAGCGGGGAGCACAGATACGCAGTATTTT
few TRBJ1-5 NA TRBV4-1 CASSPIPGDSNQPQHF TGCGCCAGCAGCCCCATCCCCGGGGATAGCAATCAGCCCCAGCATTTT
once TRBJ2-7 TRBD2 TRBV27 CASSLSGGDLSYEQYF TGTGCCAGCAGTTTATCGGGGGGGGATCTCTCCTACGAGCAGTACTTC
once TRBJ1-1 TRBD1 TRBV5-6 CASFPGQMNTEAFF TGTGCCAGCTTTCCGGGACAGATGAACACTGAAGCTTTCTTT
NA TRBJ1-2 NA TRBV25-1 CASSEIGKNGYTF TGTGCCAGCAGTGAAATTGGGAAGAATGGCTACACCTTC
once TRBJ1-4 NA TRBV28 CASSLMDIRGEKLFF TGTGCCAGCAGTTTAATGGACATACGAGGGGAAAAACTGTTTTTT
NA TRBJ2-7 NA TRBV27 CASRSAREKYEQYF TGTGCCAGCAGATCGGCCAGGGAAAAGTACGAGCAGTACTTC
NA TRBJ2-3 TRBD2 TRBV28 CASNPRGTSPSSASDTQYF TGTGCCAGCAACCCTCGCGGGACTAGCCCCTCGTCAGCGTCGGATACGCAGTATTTT
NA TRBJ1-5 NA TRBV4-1 CASSQIGGGNQPQHF TGCGCCAGCAGCCAAATAGGGGGAGGTAATCAGCCCCAGCATTTT
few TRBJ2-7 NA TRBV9 CASSATRAGSEQYF TGTGCCAGCAGCGCCACGAGGGCGGGGAGCGAGCAGTACTTC
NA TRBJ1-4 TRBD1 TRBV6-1 CASSAGTDLLTAGKLFF TGTGCCAGCAGTGCCGGGACAGACCTCTTAACGGCGGGAAAACTGTTTTTT
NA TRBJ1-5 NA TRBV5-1 CASSLDGSNQPQHF TGCGCCAGCAGCCTGGACGGTAGCAATCAGCCCCAGCATTTT
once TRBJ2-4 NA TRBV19 CASRPSLAKNIQYF TGTGCCAGTAGGCCGAGTCTAGCCAAAAACATTCAGTACTTC
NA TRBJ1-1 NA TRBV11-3 CASSSSQGGAFF TGTGCCAGCAGCTCCTCCCAGGGAGGCGCTTTCTTT
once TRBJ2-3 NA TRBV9 CASSEVGGDTQYF TGTGCCAGCAGCGAGGTGGGGGGAGATACGCAGTATTTT
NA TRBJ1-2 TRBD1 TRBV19 CASTFQGAEGYTF TGTGCCAGTACCTTCCAGGGGGCGGAGGGCTACACCTTC
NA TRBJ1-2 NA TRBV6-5 CASSPGIIGSGYTF TGTGCCAGCAGCCCAGGGATAATCGGAAGTGGCTACACCTTC
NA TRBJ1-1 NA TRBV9 CASSAGRGNTEAFF TGTGCCAGCAGCGCCGGGCGGGGGAACACTGAAGCTTTCTTT
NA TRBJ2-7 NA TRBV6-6 CASSYGGGPSYEQYF TGTGCCAGCAGTTACGGAGGGGGGCCCTCCTACGAGCAGTACTTC
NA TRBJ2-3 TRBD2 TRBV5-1 CASSLGSGDGTDTQYF TGCGCCAGCAGCTTGGGTAGCGGGGACGGCACAGATACGCAGTATTTT
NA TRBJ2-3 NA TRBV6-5 CASGSAGFGDTQYF TGTGCCAGCGGGTCAGCGGGTTTTGGAGATACGCAGTATTTT
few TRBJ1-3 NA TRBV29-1 CSVNLIGSGNTIYF TGCAGCGTTAATTTGATCGGCTCTGGAAACACCATATATTTT
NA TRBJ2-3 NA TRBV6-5 CASSYRTETDTQYF TGTGCCAGCAGTTACAGGACGGAAACAGATACGCAGTATTTT
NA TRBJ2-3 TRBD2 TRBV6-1 CASSRAGGLDTQYF TGTGCCAGCAGCCGAGCGGGGGGGCTAGATACGCAGTATTTT
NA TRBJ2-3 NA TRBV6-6 CASSPRDTQYF TGTGCCAGCAGTCCGCGTGATACGCAGTATTTT
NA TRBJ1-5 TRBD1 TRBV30 CAWSGTGYSNQPQHF TGTGCCTGGAGCGGGACAGGGTATAGCAATCAGCCCCAGCATTTT
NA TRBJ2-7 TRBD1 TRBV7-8 CASSLQWETGGLYEQYF TGTGCCAGCAGCTTACAGTGGGAGACAGGGGGCTTATACGAGCAGTACTTC
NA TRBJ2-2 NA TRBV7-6 CASSQGHTGELFF TGTGCCAGCAGCCAGGGCCACACCGGGGAGCTGTTTTTT
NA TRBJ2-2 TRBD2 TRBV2 CASRGLAVNTGELFF TGTGCCAGCAGAGGACTAGCGGTTAACACCGGGGAGCTGTTTTTT
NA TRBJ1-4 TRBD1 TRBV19 CASSPLVGQGSTNEKLFF TGTGCCAGTAGTCCGCTAGTGGGACAGGGCTCAACTAATGAAAAACTGTTTTTT
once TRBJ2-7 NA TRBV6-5 CASSRGSYEQYF TGTGCCAGCAGTAGGGGATCCTACGAGCAGTACTTC
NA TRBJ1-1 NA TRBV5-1 CASSLMGSDTEAFF TGCGCCAGCAGCTTGATGGGATCGGACACTGAAGCTTTCTTT
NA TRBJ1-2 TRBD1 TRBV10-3 CAISGTGGDGYTF TGTGCCATCAGTGGGACAGGCGGGGATGGCTACACCTTC
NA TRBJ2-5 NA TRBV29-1 CSVDGRTQETQYF TGCAGCGTTGACGGCAGAACCCAAGAGACCCAGTACTTC
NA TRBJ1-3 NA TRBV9 CASSVRENTIYF TGTGCCAGCAGCGTGAGGGAAAACACCATATATTTT
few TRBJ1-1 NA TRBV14 CASSPPGVNTEAFF TGTGCCAGCAGCCCCCCAGGGGTGAACACTGAAGCTTTCTTT
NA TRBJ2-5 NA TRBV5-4 CASKGTTTETQYF TGTGCCAGCAAGGGGACAACTACAGAGACCCAGTACTTC
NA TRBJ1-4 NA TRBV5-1 CASSLDRAGREKLFF TGCGCCAGCAGCTTAGATAGGGCAGGGAGGGAAAAACTGTTTTTT